This T cell receptor beta chain was obtained from a study of blood T cell repertoires in COVID-19. In the study overall: Collection of acute and convalescent COVID-19 samples took place in the United States, Italy and Spain.

As regards this clone: Within the sample, other DNA sequences also encode this same CDR3.

Unmatched junction bases numbered 1, after V lost 4 bases and J lost 2 bases. Germline V lookup: CDR1 SGHDN, CDR2 FVKESK. The CDR3 totals 13 residues. Per the study methods: Estimated nucleated cell counts came from reference gene primer amplification. The repertoire was sequenced with immunoSEQ multiplex PCR; TCRdb's copy has only in-frame clones and lacks some. D and trimming come from the DNA, and the V and J calls and clone size come from that table. Counted here are under 400,000 clones, 65% to 90% occurring once; the ten biggest clones make up around 4.2%. All enrollees were roughly 18 to 89 years old and from roughly 22 US areas. Grouping used clinical history reported by participants in a survey and questionnaire.

This receptor was obtained from a woman aged 40 to 49 with acute COVID-19. This sequence joins TRBV14 and TRBJ1-2, with 7 bases that match TRBD1. Material for sequencing was PBMCs or T cells enriched from blood (not recorded which). The DNA for the CDR3 is TGTGCCAGCAGCCCGGGACAGAACTATGGCTACACCTTC. Translation: CASSPGQNYGYTF.